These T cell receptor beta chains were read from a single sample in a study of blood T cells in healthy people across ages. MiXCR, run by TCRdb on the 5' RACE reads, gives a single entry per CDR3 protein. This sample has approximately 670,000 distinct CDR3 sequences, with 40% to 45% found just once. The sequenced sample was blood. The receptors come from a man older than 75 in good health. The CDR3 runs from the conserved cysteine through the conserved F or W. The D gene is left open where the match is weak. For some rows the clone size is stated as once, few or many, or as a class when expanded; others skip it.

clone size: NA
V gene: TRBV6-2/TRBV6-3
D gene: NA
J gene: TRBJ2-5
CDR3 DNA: TGTGCCAGCAGTGACATAGCCCGCCGTGAGACCCAGTACTTC
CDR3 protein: CASSDIARRETQYF

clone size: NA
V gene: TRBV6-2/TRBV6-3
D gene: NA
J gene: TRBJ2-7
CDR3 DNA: TGTGCCAGCAGTTACGGCATGGGCAGGGCCCTCTCCTACGAGCAGTACTTC
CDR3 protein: CASSYGMGRALSYEQYF

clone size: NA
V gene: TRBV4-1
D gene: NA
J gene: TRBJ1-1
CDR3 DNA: TGCGCCAGCAGCCAAGACCGCTCGGGGCTCTTAAGCACTGGAGCTTTCTTT
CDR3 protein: CASSQDRSGLLSTGAFF

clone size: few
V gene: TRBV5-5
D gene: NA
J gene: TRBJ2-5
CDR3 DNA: TGTGCCAGCAGCTGGAGAGGGTTAGAGACCCAGTACTTC
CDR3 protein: CASSWRGLETQYF

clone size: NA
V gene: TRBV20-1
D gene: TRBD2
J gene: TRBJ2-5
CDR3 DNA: TGCAGTGCTAGAGATCCGGCTAGCGGGGGGAGGGAGACCCAGTACTTC
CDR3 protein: CSARDPASGGRETQYF

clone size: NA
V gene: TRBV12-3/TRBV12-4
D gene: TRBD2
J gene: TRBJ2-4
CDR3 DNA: TGTGCCAGCAGTCCGGGACTAGCGGCGGGGGGCGGGCAGTACTTC
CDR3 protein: CASSPGLAAGGGQYF

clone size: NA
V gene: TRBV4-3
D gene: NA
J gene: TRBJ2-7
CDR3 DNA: TGCGCCAGCAGCCAAGCTATGAGCTCCTACGAGCAGTACTTC
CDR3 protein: CASSQAMSSYEQYF

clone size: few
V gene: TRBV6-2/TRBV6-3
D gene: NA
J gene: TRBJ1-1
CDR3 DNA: TGTGCCAGCAGCCAGCGACAGGTTATTGAAGCTTTCTTT
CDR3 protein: CASSQRQVIEAFF

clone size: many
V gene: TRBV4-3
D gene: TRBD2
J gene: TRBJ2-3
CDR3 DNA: TGCGCCAGCAGCCAGGGACTAGCTAATGCAGATACGCAGTATTTT
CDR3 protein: CASSQGLANADTQYF

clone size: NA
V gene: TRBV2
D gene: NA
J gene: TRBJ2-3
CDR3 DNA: TGTGCCAGCAGTGAGGGGGGCCTAGCGGTGGATACGCAGTATTTT
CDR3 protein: CASSEGGLAVDTQYF

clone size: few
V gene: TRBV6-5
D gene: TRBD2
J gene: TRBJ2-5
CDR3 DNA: TGTGCCAGCAGACTAGCGGGGGTGTTCCAAGAGACCCAGTACTTC
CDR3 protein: CASRLAGVFQETQYF

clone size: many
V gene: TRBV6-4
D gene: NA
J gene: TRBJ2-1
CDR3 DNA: TGTGCCAGCAGTGTAACATCCCAACCCCTTAATGAGCAGTTCTTC
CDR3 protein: CASSVTSQPLNEQFF

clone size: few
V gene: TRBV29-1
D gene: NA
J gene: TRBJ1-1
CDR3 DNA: TGCAGCGTTGAGCGCTTTAACACTGAAGCTTTCTTT
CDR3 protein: CSVERFNTEAFF

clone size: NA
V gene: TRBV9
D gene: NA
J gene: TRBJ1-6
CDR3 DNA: TGTGCCAGCAGCCCCCTTGGGGACACCCCTAATTCACCCCTCCACTTT
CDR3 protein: CASSPLGDTPNSPLHF

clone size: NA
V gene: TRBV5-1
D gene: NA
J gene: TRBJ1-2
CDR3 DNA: TGCGCCAGCAGCTTGGACAGCAGGGGTGGCTACACCTTC
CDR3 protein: CASSLDSRGGYTF

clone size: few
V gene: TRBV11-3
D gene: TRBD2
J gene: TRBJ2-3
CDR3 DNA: TGTGCCAGCAGCTCCGGACTAGCAAATACGCAGTATTTT
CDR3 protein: CASSSGLANTQYF

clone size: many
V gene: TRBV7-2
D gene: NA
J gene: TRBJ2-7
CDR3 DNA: TGTGCCAGCAGCATACAAGACAGGAACTCCTACGAGCAGTACTTC
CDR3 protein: CASSIQDRNSYEQYF

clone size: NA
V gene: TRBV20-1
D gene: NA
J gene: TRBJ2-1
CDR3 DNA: TGCAGTGCTAACCCTGGTCGCTGGAGCTCCTACAATGAGCAGTTCTTC
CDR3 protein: CSANPGRWSSYNEQFF

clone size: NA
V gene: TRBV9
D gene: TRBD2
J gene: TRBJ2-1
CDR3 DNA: TGTGCCAGCAGCGTAGCTCGCGGGAGGTCCTACAATGAGCAGTTCTTC
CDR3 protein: CASSVARGRSYNEQFF

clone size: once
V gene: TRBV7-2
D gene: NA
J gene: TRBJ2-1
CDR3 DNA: TGTGCCAGCAGCCCATGGGGAAATAAGCAGTTCTTC
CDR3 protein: CASSPWGNKQFF

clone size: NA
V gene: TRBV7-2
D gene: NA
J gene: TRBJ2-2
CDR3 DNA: TGTGCCTCACAGGTTGCCAACACCGGGGAGCTGTTTTTT
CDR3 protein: CASQVANTGELFF

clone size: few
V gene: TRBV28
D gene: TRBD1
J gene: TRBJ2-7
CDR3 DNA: TGTGCCAGCAACCCACAGGGGGGCCACGAGCAGTACTTC
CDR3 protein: CASNPQGGHEQYF

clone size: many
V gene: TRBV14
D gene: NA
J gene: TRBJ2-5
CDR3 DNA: TGTGCCAGCAGCCAAGACATAGTACGAGAGACCCAGTACTTC
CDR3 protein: CASSQDIVRETQYF

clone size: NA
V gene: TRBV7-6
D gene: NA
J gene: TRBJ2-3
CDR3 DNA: TGTGCCAGCAGCTTAGGGGACATCGGGGCGCAGTATTTT
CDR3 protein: CASSLGDIGAQYF

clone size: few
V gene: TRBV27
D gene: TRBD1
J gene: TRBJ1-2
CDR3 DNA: TGTGCCAGCAGTCTCAGGCGGACAGGGCATGGCTACACCTTC
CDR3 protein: CASSLRRTGHGYTF

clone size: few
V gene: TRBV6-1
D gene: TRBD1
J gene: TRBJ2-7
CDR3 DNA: TGTGCCAGCAGCAACCGGGACAGGGGAGCCTACGAGCAGTACTTC
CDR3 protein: CASSNRDRGAYEQYF

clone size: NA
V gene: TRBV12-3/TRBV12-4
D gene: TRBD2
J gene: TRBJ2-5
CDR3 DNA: TGTGCCAGCAGTTTGTGGGCTAGCGGGGACCAAGAGACCCAGTACTTC
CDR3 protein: CASSLWASGDQETQYF

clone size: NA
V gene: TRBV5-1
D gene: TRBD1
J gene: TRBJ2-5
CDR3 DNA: TGCGCCAGCAGCTTTGACAGGGGCGGTGGAGAGACCCAGTACTTC
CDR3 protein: CASSFDRGGGETQYF

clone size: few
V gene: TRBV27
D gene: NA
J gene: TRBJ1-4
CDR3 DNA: TGTGCCAGCGGCCTGAGGGAAAAACTGTTTTTT
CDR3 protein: CASGLREKLFF

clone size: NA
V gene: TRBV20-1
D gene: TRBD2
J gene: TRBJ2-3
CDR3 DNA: TGCAGTGCTAGAGAGCTCGGACTAGCGGGAGCGGGAGATACGCAGTATTTT
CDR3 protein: CSARELGLAGAGDTQYF

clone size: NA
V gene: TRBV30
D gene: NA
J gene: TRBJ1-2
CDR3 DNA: TGTGCCAGCGCATTCAATGGCTACACCTTC
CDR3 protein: CASAFNGYTF